One sample yielded the 19 T cell receptor beta chains listed below, sequenced in a study of shared clonotypes between healthy human individuals. TCRdb keeps only in-frame clones here, not all; method: immunoSEQ multiplex PCR. This sample has approximately 480,000 clones; 75% to 80% occur once, and the top ten carry around 12%. The sequenced material came from PBMCs. The receptors shown here come from a woman in her forties in good health. Some clones in this sample may be carry-over from other donors' samples.

The rearrangement links TRBV10-2 to TRBJ2-5; TRBD1 matches at 9 bases. The CDR3 spans 15 residues. J was trimmed by 4 bases and V by 7 bases; bases with no gene match: 10. CDR1 is WSHSY, CDR2 SAAADI, per germline. The CDR3 nucleotides are TGCGCCAGCACCCGGGACAGGGTTGTGGGAGAGACCCAGTACTTC. It encodes CASTRDRVVGETQYF.

The gene calls are TRBV12-5 and TRBJ2-7, with D hard to call. V lost 5 bases to trimming and J lost 0 bases, with 8 bases between them. The length of the CDR3 is 13 residues. Germline lookup yields CDR1 LGHNT and CDR2 FRNRAP. CDR3 sequence reads: CASGSSASYEQYF. For the CDR3, the DNA is TGTGCTAGTGGTAGCTCAGCCTCCTACGAGCAGTACTTC.

This clone was recorded once. The CDR3 loop is CASRLAGGSGQFF. In DNA form, the CDR3 reads TGTGCCAGCAGACTAGCGGGAGGCAGCGGGCAGTTCTTC. The V gene is TRBV6-1, the J gene TRBJ2-1; 12 positions match TRBD2. The V gene end was trimmed by 6 bases and the J gene end by 12 bases; junction bases not matched to a gene: 6. The CDR3 runs 13 residues. Germline CDR1 MNHNS, CDR2 SASEGT.

This clone was seen more than once but under ten times. The rearrangement joins TRBV19 to TRBJ1-2; 9 nucleotides line up with TRBD1. The CDR3 sequence is 13 residues long. Germline CDR1 is LNHDA and CDR2 is SQIVND (reference sequence). V trimming: 6 bases; J trimming: 7 bases; junction bases outside the gene matches: 6. The CDR3 region has the DNA TGTGCCAGTAGGTTACAGGGGGCTAGTGGCTACACCTTC. This sequence encodes CASRLQGASGYTF.

The rearrangement joins TRBV28 to TRBJ1-1; a possible D gene is TRBD1 (5 bases). Trimming left V 6 bases short and J 11 bases short, with 25 bases between. CDR3 length equals 15 residues. Germline V lookup: CDR1 MDHEN, CDR2 SYDVKM. CDR3: CASSGGGSGPVWAFF. CDR3 sequence (DNA): TGTGCCAGCAGCGGGGGGGGGAGTGGTCCCGTATGGGCTTTCTTT.

This clone was counted only a few times. This chain joins TRBV2 and TRBJ2-3; no reliable D call. The germline gives CDR1 SNHLY, CDR2 FYNNEI. Trimming pared 4 bases from V and 6 bases from J, leaving 14 bases between. There are 14 residues in the CDR3. CDR3 protein: CASSGRLRGDTQYF. CDR3 bases: TGTGCCAGCAGTGGGCGACTCCGAGGTGATACGCAGTATTTT.

The rearrangement uses TRBV5-1 and TRBJ2-1; D is possibly TRBD1 (5 bases). Germline CDR1 reads SGHRS; CDR2 reads YFSETQ. This CDR3 comprises 15 residues. The ends were cut back, 0 bases at V and 4 bases at J, with 11 bases in the middle. Here the CDR3 reads CASSLVGQDYNEQFF. For the CDR3, the DNA is TGCGCCAGCAGCTTGGTGGGGCAGGATTACAATGAGCAGTTCTTC.

Only a few counts were recorded for this clone. DNA of the CDR3: TGTGCCAGTTCGGGACGGTTGAACACTGAAGCTTTCTTT. Protein sequence: CASSGRLNTEAFF. The chain recombines TRBV27 with TRBJ1-1; D is possibly TRBD1 (5 bases). Trimming took off 9 bases at V and 0 bases at J, with 11 bases between the two ends. The CDR3 sequence is 13 residues long. Germline CDR1 is MNHEY and CDR2 is SMNVEV (reference sequence).

This clone was seen ten or more times. The V call is TRBV6-1, the J call TRBJ1-5; the D gene is possibly TRBD1 (5 bases). The germline CDR1 and CDR2 sequences are MNHNS and SASEGT. V was pared by 8 bases and J by 4 bases, with 15 bases between. The CDR3 runs to 14 residues. The CDR3 nucleotides are TGTGCCAGCTCTGTGGGAGGGGAGAATCAGCCCCAGCATTTT. It translates to CASSVGGENQPQHF.

About this clone: Additional DNA sequences in this sample encode the identical CDR3. This rearrangement joins TRBV18 to TRBJ2-7; 8 nucleotides match TRBD1. V dropped 2 bases and J dropped 7; count of bases not matched to a gene: 7. The CDR3 runs to 14 residues. Per germline, CDR1 KGHSH and CDR2 LQKENI. The CDR3 spells CASSPGQGAYEQYF. In nucleotides, the CDR3 is TGTGCCAGCTCACCAGGGCAGGGGGCATATGAGCAGTACTTC.

This clone is a singleton in its sample. This chain joins TRBV28 and TRBJ1-6, with a possible D match to TRBD1 (6 bases). The CDR3 loop spans 15 amino acids. The V end lost 6 bases, the J end lost 7 bases, and 16 bases lay between the germline ends. Germline V gene lookup returns CDR1 MDHEN and CDR2 SYDVKM. The CDR3 DNA follows: TGTGCCAGCAGCCCCAGGGGTCGCGGGAATTCACCCCTCCACTTT. This codes for CASSPRGRGNSPLHF.

The gene calls are TRBV5-1 and TRBJ2-7; TRBD2 aligns across 8 bases. V lost 3 bases, J lost 3 bases, and 8 bases stayed unmatched. Germline V gene lookup returns CDR1 SGHRS and CDR2 YFSETQ. The CDR3 length is 15 residues. The CDR3 DNA is TGCGCCAGCAGCTCGATCGGGGGACTAGACTACGAGCAGTACTTC. Translated: CASSSIGGLDYEQYF.

This clone was seen just once. The gene calls are TRBV28 and TRBJ2-7; D possibly matches TRBD1 or TRBD2 (6 bases each). Between the trimmed V and J ends, which lost 11 bases and 2 bases, there was a span of 13 bases. The germline V gene has CDR1 MDHEN and CDR2 SYDVKM. The CDR3 has 12 amino acids. The CDR3 DNA sequence: TGTGCCTCCCGAGGGGGGACCTACGAGCAGTACTTC. This codes for CASRGGTYEQYF.

This chain connects TRBV6-5 to TRBJ2-1, with D unresolved. This CDR3 region has 12 residues. V was trimmed by 6 bases and J by 9 bases, leaving 12 bases between them. Germline CDR1 is MNHEY and CDR2 is SVGAGI. The CDR3 region is CASSTLGSEQFF. Written as DNA, the CDR3 is TGTGCCAGCAGCACGCTAGGTAGTGAGCAGTTCTTC.

The count of this clone is one. The chain carries TRBV27 and TRBJ2-3; D is unresolved. The CDR3 is 15 residues long. The V end lost 1 base, the J end lost 2 bases, and 10 bases lay between the germline ends. Germline loops: CDR1 MNHEY, CDR2 SMNVEV (reference sequence). The CDR3 DNA is TGTGCCAGCAGTTTATTTGGCAGTTCCACAGATACGCAGTATTTT. Translating it yields CASSLFGSSTDTQYF.

The chain links TRBV30 to TRBJ1-5; TRBD1 matches at 8 bases. This CDR3 region has 13 residues. The germline V gene encodes CDR1 GTSNPN and CDR2 SVGIG (reference sequence). V shed 5 bases, J shed 6 bases, and the junction held 6 bases outside the gene matches. CDR3 loop: CAWDRGVGQPQHF. DNA for the CDR3: TGTGCCTGGGACAGGGGAGTCGGTCAGCCCCAGCATTTT.

The V call is TRBV7-8, the J call TRBJ2-7, with D tentatively TRBD2 (6 bases). Trimming took 5 bases from V and 7 from J, leaving 24 bases between them. This CDR3 is built from 16 residues. CDR1 and CDR2 (germline): SGHVS, FQNEAQ. CDR3 bases: TGTGCCAGCAGCACCCGCCGGGCCCGGGGGTTTCGGGAGCAGTACTTC. Its protein product is CASSTRRARGFREQYF. The full variable domain, completed using reference TRBV7-8 and TRBJ2-7, is GAGVSQSPRYKVAKRGQDVALRCDPISGHVSLFWYQQALGQGPEFLTYFQNEAQLDKSGLPSDRFFAERPEGSVSTLKIQRTQQEDSAVYLCASSTRRARGFREQYFGPGTRLTVT.

A single count supports this clone. This sequence joins TRBV30 and TRBJ2-3; unclear D gene. Germline lookup yields CDR1 GTSNPN and CDR2 SVGIG (reference sequence). The CDR3 is 11 amino acids. The V gene lost 3 bases and the J gene lost 3 bases, with 4 bases spanning the gap. The CDR3: CAWRTTDTQYF. The CDR3 DNA follows: TGTGCCTGGAGGACTACAGATACGCAGTATTTT.

The chain employs TRBV9 and TRBJ2-1; 7 positions agree with TRBD2. With 2 bases clipped from V and 4 bases from J, the junction kept 6 bases outside the gene matches. Germline lookup yields CDR1 SGDLS and CDR2 YYNGEE. The CDR3 spans 15 residues. CDR3 amino acids: CASSVGGSRYNEQFF. The CDR3 bases are TGTGCCAGCAGCGTCGGCGGGAGTAGGTACAATGAGCAGTTCTTC.